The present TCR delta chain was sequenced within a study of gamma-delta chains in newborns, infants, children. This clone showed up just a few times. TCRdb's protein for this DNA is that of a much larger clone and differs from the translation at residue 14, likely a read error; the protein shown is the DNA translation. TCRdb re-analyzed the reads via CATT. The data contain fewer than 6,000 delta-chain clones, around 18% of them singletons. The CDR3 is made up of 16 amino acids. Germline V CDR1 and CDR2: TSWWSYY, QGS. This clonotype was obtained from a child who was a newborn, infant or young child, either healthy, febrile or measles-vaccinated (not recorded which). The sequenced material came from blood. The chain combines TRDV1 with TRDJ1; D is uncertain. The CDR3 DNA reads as TGTGCTCTTGGGGAACTATCCCTCGGGTACACCGATAAACCCATCTTT. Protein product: CALGELSLGYTDKPIF.